The entry that follows covers one TCR beta chain sequence. The germline V gene encodes CDR1 LNHDA and CDR2 SQIVND (reference sequence). V lost 5 bases and J lost 2, with 9 bases in between. The length of the CDR3 is 13 residues. These data originate in a study of cytomegalovirus exposure and HLA in healthy donors. A multiplex PCR was run with 60 Vbeta primers and 13 Jbeta primers. The repertoire was sequenced with immunoSEQ multiplex PCR; TCRdb's copy has only in-frame clones and lacks some. The profile shows roughly 190,000 clones, roughly 80% of them singletons. The TCR sequence derives from a female donor in good health and CMV-seronegative. The chain has TRBV19 and TRBJ1-2; D call uncertain. Source material: PBMCs. The CDR3 protein is CASSPGWNYGYTF. The CDR3 DNA sequence: TGTGCCAGTAGTCCGGGGTGGAACTATGGCTACACCTTC.